This T cell receptor beta chain was sequenced in a study of blood T cell repertoires in COVID-19. The overall study: The United States, Italy and Spain provided the acute and convalescent COVID-19 samples.

Recruits, aged roughly 18 to 90 years, lived in 24 US areas. Clinical history as reported by participants underpinned cohort assignment. Produced via immunoSEQ multiplex PCR; TCRdb's table is partial and in-frame only. The sample lists about 480,000 clones, 70% to 90% occurring once. Looked up from germline, CDR1 is SQVTM and CDR2 is ANQGSEA. Losses at the gene ends were 3 bases for V and 0 bases for J; bases not matched to a gene: 1. The CDR3 runs to 13 residues. Comment on this clone: Other DNA sequences in this specimen translate into the identical CDR3.

Sequencing was done on a sample of PBMCs or T cells enriched from blood (not recorded which). The chain is built from TRBV29-1 and TRBJ1-1, with 7 bases that match TRBD1. The sequence came from a young woman with acute COVID-19. DNA for the CDR3: TGCAGCGTTGACAGGGGGATGAACACTGAAGCTTTCTTT. Its protein is CSVDRGMNTEAFF.